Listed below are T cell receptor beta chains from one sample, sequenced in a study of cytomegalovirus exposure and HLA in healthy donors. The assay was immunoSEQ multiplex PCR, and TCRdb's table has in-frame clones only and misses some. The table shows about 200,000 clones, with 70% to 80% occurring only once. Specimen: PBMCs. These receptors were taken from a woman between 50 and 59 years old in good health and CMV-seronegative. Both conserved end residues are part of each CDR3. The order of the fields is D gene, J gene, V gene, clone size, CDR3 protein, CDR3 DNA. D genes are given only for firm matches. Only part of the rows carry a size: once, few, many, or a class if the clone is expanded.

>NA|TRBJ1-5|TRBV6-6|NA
CASSATGLVQPQHF
TGTGCCAGCAGTGCTACAGGGTTGGTTCAGCCCCAGCATTTT
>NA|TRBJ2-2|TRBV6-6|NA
CASNNQVVGPGELFF
TGTGCCAGCAACAATCAGGTCGTAGGCCCCGGGGAGCTGTTTTTT
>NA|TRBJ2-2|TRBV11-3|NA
CASSLDRRDGELFF
TGTGCCAGCAGCTTAGATAGGAGGGACGGGGAGCTGTTTTTT
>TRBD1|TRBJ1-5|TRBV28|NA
CASSFTGGYQPQHF
TGTGCCAGCAGTTTCACAGGGGGCTATCAGCCCCAGCATTTT
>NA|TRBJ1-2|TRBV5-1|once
CASSPRTDNYGYTF
TGCGCCAGCAGCCCCCGAACAGATAACTATGGCTACACCTTC
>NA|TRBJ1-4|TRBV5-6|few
CASSLEDSDNEKLFF
TGTGCCAGCAGCTTGGAGGACAGCGACAATGAAAAACTGTTTTTT
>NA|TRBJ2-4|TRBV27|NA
CASSQQGSLDIQYF
TGTGCCAGCAGTCAACAGGGTAGTCTGGACATTCAGTACTTC
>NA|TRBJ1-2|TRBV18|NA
CASSPSSSRTNYGYTF
TGTGCCAGCTCACCAAGTTCGAGCAGGACTAACTATGGCTACACCTTC
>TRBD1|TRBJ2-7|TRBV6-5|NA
CASRRDRGGDEQYF
TGTGCCAGCAGGCGGGACAGGGGAGGCGACGAGCAGTACTTC
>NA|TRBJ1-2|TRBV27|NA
CASSFSRDGGYTF
TGTGCCAGCAGTTTCTCCAGGGATGGGGGCTACACCTTC